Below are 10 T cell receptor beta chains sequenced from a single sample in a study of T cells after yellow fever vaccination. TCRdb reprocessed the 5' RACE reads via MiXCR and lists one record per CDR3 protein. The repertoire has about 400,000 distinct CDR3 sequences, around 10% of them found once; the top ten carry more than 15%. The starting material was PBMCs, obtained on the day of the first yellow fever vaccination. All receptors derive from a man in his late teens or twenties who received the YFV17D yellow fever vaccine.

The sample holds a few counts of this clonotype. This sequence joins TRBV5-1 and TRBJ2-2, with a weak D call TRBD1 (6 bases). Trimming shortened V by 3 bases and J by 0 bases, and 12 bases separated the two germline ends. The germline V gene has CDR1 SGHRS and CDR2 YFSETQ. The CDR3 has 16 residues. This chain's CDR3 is CASSSHRDANTGELFF. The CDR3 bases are TGCGCCAGCAGCTCCCACAGGGACGCGAACACCGGGGAGCTGTTTTTT.

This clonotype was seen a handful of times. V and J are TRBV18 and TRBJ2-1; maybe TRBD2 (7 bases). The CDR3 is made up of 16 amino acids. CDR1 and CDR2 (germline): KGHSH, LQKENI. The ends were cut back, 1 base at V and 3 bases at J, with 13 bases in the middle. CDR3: CASSPQRGGLYNEQFF. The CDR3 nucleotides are TGTGCCAGCTCACCACAACGCGGGGGCCTCTACAATGAGCAGTTCTTC.

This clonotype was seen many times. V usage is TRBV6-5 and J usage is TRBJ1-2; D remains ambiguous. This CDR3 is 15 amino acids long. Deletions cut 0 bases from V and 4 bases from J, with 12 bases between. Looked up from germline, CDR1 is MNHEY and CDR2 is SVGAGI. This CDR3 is CASSYSLAGFYGYTF. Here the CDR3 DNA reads TGTGCCAGCAGTTACTCGTTAGCGGGTTTCTATGGCTACACCTTC.

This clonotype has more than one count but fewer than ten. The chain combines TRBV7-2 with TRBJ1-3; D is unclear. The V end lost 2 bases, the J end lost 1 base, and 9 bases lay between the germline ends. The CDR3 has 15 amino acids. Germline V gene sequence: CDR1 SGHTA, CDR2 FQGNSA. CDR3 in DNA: TGTGCCAGCAGCTTATGGCAAACATCTGGAAACACCATATATTTT. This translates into CASSLWQTSGNTIYF.

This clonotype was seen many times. CDR3 bases: TGTGCCAGCAGCTTAGGGGAAACTAGCACAGATACGCAGTATTTT. It specifies CASSLGETSTDTQYF. The chain links TRBV7-9 to TRBJ2-3; D is undetermined. Germline CDR1 is SEHNR and CDR2 is FQNEAQ (reference sequence). The V and J ends lost 1 base and 0 bases respectively, with 8 bases between them. The CDR3 is 15 amino acids. Based on the CDR3 plus reference TRBV7-9 and TRBJ2-3, the full variable domain is DTGVSQNPRHKITKRGQNVTFRCDPISEHNRLYWYRQTLGQGPEFLTYFQNEAQLEKSRLLSDRFSAERPKGSFSTLEIQRTEQGDSAMYLCASSLGETSTDTQYFGPGTRLTVL.

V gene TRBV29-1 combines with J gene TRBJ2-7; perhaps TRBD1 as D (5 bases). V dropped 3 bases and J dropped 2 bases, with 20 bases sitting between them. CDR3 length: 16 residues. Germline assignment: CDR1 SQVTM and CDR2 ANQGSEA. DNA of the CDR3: TGCAGCGTTGAGGGGTTTTGGGTCGCAGGGACCTACGAGCAGTACTTC. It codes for CSVEGFWVAGTYEQYF.

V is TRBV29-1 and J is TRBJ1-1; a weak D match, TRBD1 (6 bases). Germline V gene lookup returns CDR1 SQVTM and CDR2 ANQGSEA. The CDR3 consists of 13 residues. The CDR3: CSERQDYYAEAFF. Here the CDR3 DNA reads TGCAGTGAACGACAGGACTACTATGCTGAAGCTTTCTTT.

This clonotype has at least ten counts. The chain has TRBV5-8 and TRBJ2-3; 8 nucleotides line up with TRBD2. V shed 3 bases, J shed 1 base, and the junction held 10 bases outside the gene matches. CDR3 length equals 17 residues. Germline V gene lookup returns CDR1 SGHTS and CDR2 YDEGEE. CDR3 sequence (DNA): TGTGCCAGCAGCTCCTCGGGAGGGCCCGAACGCACAGATACGCAGTATTTT. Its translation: CASSSSGGPERTDTQYF.

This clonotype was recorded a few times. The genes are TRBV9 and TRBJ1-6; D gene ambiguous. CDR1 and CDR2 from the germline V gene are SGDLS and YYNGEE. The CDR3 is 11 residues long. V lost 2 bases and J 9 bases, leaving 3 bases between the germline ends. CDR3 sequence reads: CASSVGSPLHF. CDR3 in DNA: TGTGCCAGCAGCGTGGGTTCACCCCTCCACTTT. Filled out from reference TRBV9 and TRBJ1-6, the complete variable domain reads DSGVTQTPKHLITATGQRVTLRCSPRSGDLSVYWYQQSLDQGLQFLIQYYNGEERAKGNILERFSAQQFPDLHSELNLSSLELGDSALYFCASSVGSPLHFGNGTRLTVT.

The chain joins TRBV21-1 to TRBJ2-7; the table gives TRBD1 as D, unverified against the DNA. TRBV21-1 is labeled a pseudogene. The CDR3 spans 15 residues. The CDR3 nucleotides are TGTGCCAGCAGCAAAGCCCCCCGGGGAAGGGACGAGCAGTACGTC. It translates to CASSKAPRGRDEQYV.